A selection of T cell receptor beta chains follows, all from one sample in a study of tumor and adjacent non-tumor tissue in lung cancer. TCRdb passed the multiplex PCR reads through MiXCR, listing each CDR3 protein once. The sample shows 110,000 or so distinct CDR3 sequences, about 75% of them seen only once. Sequencing used lung tumor tissue. Source of these receptors: a woman aged 55-70 years with non-small cell lung cancer. The CDR3 runs from the conserved cysteine through the conserved F or W. D genes are given only for firm matches. Size values are once, few and many counts, or a class for expanded clones, and some rows have none.

abundance,v_gene,j_gene,d_gene,CDR3aa,CDR3nt
-,TRBV11-2,TRBJ2-1,-,CANSPLRGAACNEQFF,TGTGCCAATAGCCCTCTTCGAGGGGCGGCCTGCAATGAGCAGTTCTTC
many,TRBV6-2/TRBV6-3,TRBJ2-1,TRBD2,CASSPLPRLAGVWNEQFF,TGTGCCAGCAGCCCACTACCGAGACTAGCGGGAGTTTGGAATGAGCAGTTCTTC
-,TRBV20-1,TRBJ2-2,-,CSARATQRDTGKLFF,TGCAGTGCTAGAGCCACACAGCGGGACACCGGGAAGCTGTTTTTT
-,TRBV20-1,TRBJ2-2,-,CSASSSSSTGKLFF,TGCAGTGCTTCCAGTTCTAGCAGCACCGGGAAGTTGTTTTTT
-,TRBV20-1,TRBJ2-7,TRBD1,CSAPGGRGHCYEQYF,TGCAGTGCCCCAGGCGGCAGGGGGCACTGCTACGAGCAGTACTTC
many,TRBV6-5,TRBJ1-4,TRBD1,CASSSGGTAGKLFF,TGTGCCAGCAGTTCCGGAGGGACAGCGGGAAAACTGTTTTTT
-,TRBV5-1,TRBJ2-1,-,CASSIQESNIDEQFF,TGCGCCAGCAGCATACAGGAGTCAAATATCGATGAGCAGTTCTTC
-,TRBV11-2,TRBJ2-3,-,CASHLDLVTDTQYF,TGCGCCAGCCACTTAGATCTGGTAACAGATACGCAGTATTTT
once,TRBV11-2,TRBJ1-3,-,CASSLGRKGNTIYF,TGTGCCAGCAGCTTAGGTCGTAAGGGAAACACCATATATTTT
-,TRBV6-5,TRBJ2-7,-,CANRTTLSASLTYEQYF,TGTGCCAATCGCACCACACTTAGCGCGTCCCTGACCTACGAGCAGTACTTC
-,TRBV6-2/TRBV6-3,TRBJ1-1,-,CASNYTGSTDAFF,TGTGCCAGCAATTACACGGGGTCAACTGATGCTTTCTTT
-,TRBV10-1,TRBJ2-2,-,CASAKIVGELFF,TGCGCCAGCGCTAAAATTGTCGGGGAGCTGTTTTTT
-,TRBV11-2,TRBJ2-7,TRBD2,CASAGRLAGGMQYF,TGTGCCAGCGCTGGAAGACTAGCGGGGGGGATGCAGTACTTC
-,TRBV20-1,TRBJ2-5,TRBD1,CSARETGVGDQCF,TGCAGTGCTAGGGAAACAGGGGTTGGGGATCAGTGCTTC
once,TRBV10-2,TRBJ2-5,-,CASKHSGETQHF,TGCGCCAGTAAACACTCAGGGGAGACCCAGCACTTC
-,TRBV6-5,TRBJ1-1,TRBD1,CTSAVDRDAEAIF,TGTACCAGCGCTGTCGACAGGGATGCTGAAGCTATCTTT
-,TRBV6-2/TRBV6-3,TRBJ2-1,TRBD2,CTSSKRESSYNEQYF,TGTACCAGCAGTAAGCGGGAGAGCTCCTACAATGAGCAATACTTC
many,TRBV4-3,TRBJ1-1,TRBD1,CAGSQGGRGNTEAFF,TGCGCCGGCAGCCAAGGGGGCAGGGGGAACACTGAAGCTTTCTTT
-,TRBV29-1,TRBJ2-1,TRBD1,CSVESSRGQGAGEQFF,TGCAGCGTTGAAAGCAGTAGAGGACAGGGGGCAGGCGAGCAGTTCTTC
-,TRBV4-3,TRBJ2-7,TRBD1,CASSQDNGQGAYKQYF,TGCGCCAGCAGCCAAGATAATGGACAGGGGGCCTACAAGCAGTACTTC
-,TRBV13,TRBJ1-2,-,CASSQTEGGRGGYTF,TGTGCCAGCAGCCAAACGGAGGGGGGGCGCGGGGGCTACACCTTC
-,TRBV28,TRBJ2-3,-,CVSNKWTVNQPQYF,TGTGTCAGCAACAAGTGGACTGTCAATCAGCCCCAGTATTTT
-,TRBV7-8,TRBJ2-5,-,CASSQNQETQYF,TGCGCCAGCAGCCAGAACCAAGAGACCCAGTACTTC
-,TRBV6-6,TRBJ1-1,-,CTSSLDTGPTNTEAFF,TGTACCAGCAGTCTCGACACAGGACCGACGAACACTGAAGCTTTCTTT
once,TRBV11-3,TRBJ1-1,TRBD1,CASKDRNGGGKTFF,TGTGCCAGCAAGGACAGGAATGGAGGTGGCAAGACTTTCTTT
-,TRBV6-1,TRBJ2-7,TRBD1,CASNDRGPYEQYF,TGTGCCAGCAATGACAGGGGGCCCTACGAGCAATACTTC
medium-sized,TRBV11-2,TRBJ1-2,TRBD1,CASSLDQGDGGYTF,TGTGCCAGCAGCTTAGATCAGGGGGATGGTGGCTACACCTTC
few,TRBV7-9,TRBJ2-7,-,CASSQRTEGYEQYF,TGTGCCAGCAGTCAACGGACAGAGGGCTACGAGCAGTACTTC
-,TRBV9,TRBJ2-7,TRBD1,CASSPGQGSREQYF,TGTGCCAGCAGCCCGGGACAGGGATCACGGGAGCAGTACTTC
many,TRBV12-3/TRBV12-4,TRBJ1-6,TRBD1,CASSFFVGDSYNSPLHF,TGTGCCAGCAGTTTTTTTGTCGGGGACAGTTATAATTCACCCCTCCACTTT
-,TRBV11-1,TRBJ1-2,-,CASSSQGLFHGYTF,TGTGCCAGCAGCTCACAGGGCCTGTTCCATGGCTACACCTTC
-,TRBV11-2,TRBJ1-1,TRBD1,CVNSRGTGAGAFF,TGTGTCAACAGCCGCGGGACAGGGGCCGGAGCTTTCTTT
-,TRBV29-1,TRBJ2-1,-,CSVGGLRGVYVQFF,TGCAGCGTTGGAGGGTTGAGGGGGGTTTATGTGCAGTTCTTT
-,TRBV5-1,TRBJ1-1,-,CASSLVGDTEAFF,TGCGCCAGCAGCTTGGTCGGCGACACTGAAGCTTTCTTT
-,TRBV11-3,TRBJ2-5,-,CGSSSEQLLETQYF,TGTGGCAGCAGCTCCGAACAACTTCTTGAAACCCAGTACTTC
-,TRBV4-1,TRBJ2-1,TRBD2,CASGRPASGGANEQFF,TGTGCCAGCGGCCGTCCAGCTAGCGGGGGGGCCAATGAGCAGTTCTTC
many,TRBV29-1,TRBJ2-4,-,CSVGQGTENIQYF,TGCAGCGTTGGGCAGGGGACGGAAAACATTCAGTACTTC
-,TRBV11-3,TRBJ1-3,-,CARRSDTGNTIYF,TGTGCTAGAAGGTCTGACACCGGAAACACCATATATTTT
-,TRBV11-1,TRBJ2-3,-,CASSLGVGYDTQYF,TGTGCCAGCAGCTTAGGTGTGGGGTACGATACGCAGTATTTT
once,TRBV30,TRBJ2-4,-,CAWQGTDIQYF,TGTGCCTGGCAAGGTACGGACATTCAGTACTTC
-,TRBV5-1,TRBJ1-3,-,CASNLTGSSGNTIYF,TGCGCCAGCAACTTGACGGGGAGCTCTGGAAACACCATATATTTT
-,TRBV11-3,TRBJ1-1,-,CASSLIGLPARMNTEAFF,TGTGCCAGCAGCTTAATTGGGCTACCGGCACGGATGAACACTGAAGCTTTCTTT
few,TRBV18,TRBJ2-1,-,CASSRWQGYNEQFF,TGTGCCAGCTCCCGTTGGCAGGGGTACAATGAGCAGTTCTTC
once,TRBV11-2,TRBJ2-1,-,CASTKTGTAESEQFF,TGTGCCAGCACCAAAACCGGGACGGCCGAGAGCGAGCAGTTCTTC
-,TRBV11-2,TRBJ2-6,-,CASSLESGEAGANVMAF,TGTGCCAGCAGCTTAGAATCAGGGGAGGCTGGGGCCAACGTCATGGCTTTC
-,TRBV21-1,TRBJ2-7,-,CASTPSNRGGEQYF,TGTGCCAGCACCCCGTCTAACAGGGGTGGAGAGCAGTACTTC
-,TRBV11-1,TRBJ2-7,TRBD2,CASSKIGTTFEQYF,TGTGCCAGCAGCAAAATCGGGACTACGTTCGAGCAGTACTTC
-,TRBV11-3,TRBJ2-1,TRBD2,CASNLELTSGVHDEQFF,TGTGCCAGCAACTTAGAGTTGACTAGCGGGGTCCATGATGAGCAGTTCTTC
-,TRBV20-1,TRBJ2-1,-,CSAIDPRTYNEQFF,TGCAGTGCTATAGACCCGCGGACGTACAATGAGCAGTTCTTC
-,TRBV6-1,TRBJ1-1,TRBD1,CTSQADRGTEVFF,TGTACCAGCCAAGCCGACAGGGGAACTGAAGTTTTCTTT
-,TRBV29-1,TRBJ1-1,-,CWGWEGTEAFF,TGCTGGGGTTGGGAGGGGACTGAAGCTTTCTTT
-,TRBV7-9,TRBJ2-7,TRBD1,CDSSTGQVTSYEQYF,TGTGACAGCAGCACAGGACAGGTAACCTCCTACGAGCAGTATTTC
few,TRBV5-1,TRBJ2-5,-,CASGRAGAFQETQYF,TGCGCCAGCGGTCGGGCGGGGGCCTTCCAGGAGACCCAGTACTTC
few,TRBV20-1,TRBJ2-3,TRBD2,CNARPGRGTTDTQYF,TGCAATGCTAGACCGGGGCGGGGGACCACAGATACGCAGTATTTT
-,TRBV5-5,TRBJ2-5,-,CASRNDAEIQYF,TGTGCCAGCAGGAACGACGCAGAGATCCAATACTTC
-,TRBV7-9,TRBJ2-1,-,CASTPFGGERFF,TGTGCCAGTACTCCATTCGGAGGAGAGCGGTTCTTC
-,TRBV11-2,TRBJ1-6,-,CASSLETGIRSPLHF,TGTGCCAGCAGCTTAGAGACGGGGATAAGGTCACCCCTCCACTTT
large,TRBV20-1,TRBJ2-1,-,CSARDLRAEQFF,TGCAGTGCTAGAGATTTGAGGGCTGAGCAGTTCTTC
-,TRBV11-2,TRBJ2-3,-,CASSLVERETNTQYF,TGTGCCAGCAGCTTAGTGGAGAGAGAGACAAATACGCAATATTTT
-,TRBV4-3,TRBJ2-3,TRBD2,CASSQVSSGADTQYF,TGCGCCAGCAGTCAAGTGAGTAGCGGGGCAGATACGCAATATTTT